The entry that follows covers one TCR beta chain sequence. Here immunoSEQ multiplex PCR was the method, and the copy in TCRdb shows in-frame clones only, minus some. The table lists approximately 210,000 clones, approximately 90% of them singletons, with 0.95% to 1.5% in the top ten. This record comes from a study of blood T cell repertoires in COVID-19. The wider study: The origin of the acute and convalescent COVID-19 samples was the United States, Italy and Spain.

Germline CDR1 reads SGHAT; CDR2 reads FQNNGV. The V gene end was trimmed by 0 bases and the J gene end by 1 base; junction bases not matched to a gene: 3. CDR3 length: 15 amino acids. This chain connects TRBV11-2 to TRBJ2-7, with 7 bases aligning to TRBD2. The source material was peripheral blood. The TCR sequence derives from a man under 40 with acute or convalescent COVID-19. In DNA form, the CDR3 reads TGTGCCAGCAGCTTAGAACGGGGGGAGTCCTACGAGCAGTACTTC. It is translated as CASSLERGESYEQYF.